The rows below give T cell receptor beta chains drawn from one sample of a study of CD4 T cells in relation to SARS-CoV-2 and coronaviruses. Generated by immunoSEQ multiplex PCR, the TCRdb table keeps only in-frame clones and is missing some. Of some 69,000 clones in the sample, over 90% were seen once. The sample comprised naive CD4+ T cells from PBMCs. The source is a human donor in good health. Each CDR3 is given with its conserved first and last residue. D genes are given only for firm matches. Clone size is given for some rows only: seen once, a few or many times, or a class if the clone is expanded.

D	V	J	size	CDR3	DNA
NA	TRBV5-1	TRBJ2-1	NA	CASSLDSAWGEQFF	TGCGCCAGCAGCTTGGATAGCGCTTGGGGTGAGCAGTTCTTC
TRBD1	TRBV18	TRBJ1-5	NA	CASSTLGQGTEPQHF	TGTGCCAGCTCGACTTTAGGACAGGGGACGGAGCCCCAGCATTTT
NA	TRBV18	TRBJ1-4	NA	CASSPTVATNEKLFF	TGTGCCAGCTCACCCACAGTTGCAACTAATGAAAAACTGTTTTTT
NA	TRBV5-1	TRBJ1-1	NA	CASSLGRANTEAFF	TGCGCCAGCAGCTTGGGCAGGGCGAACACTGAAGCTTTCTTT
NA	TRBV6-5	TRBJ1-6	NA	CASARGNNSPLHF	TGTGCCAGCGCACGGGGCAATAATTCACCCCTCCACTTT
TRBD1	TRBV2	TRBJ1-1	NA	CASSADRVVTNTEAFF	TGTGCCAGCAGTGCTGACAGGGTAGTAACAAACACTGAAGCTTTCTTT
NA	TRBV14	TRBJ2-5	NA	CASSQGGSGNQETQYF	TGTGCCAGCAGCCAAGGCGGTAGCGGTAATCAAGAGACCCAGTACTTC
TRBD2	TRBV7-2	TRBJ2-5	NA	CASSPPGLAGQETQYF	TGTGCCAGCAGCCCGCCGGGACTAGCGGGACAAGAGACCCAGTACTTC
TRBD2	TRBV7-2	TRBJ2-3	NA	CASSLNLAGGADTQYF	TGTGCCAGCAGCTTAAATCTAGCGGGAGGGGCAGATACGCAGTATTTT
NA	TRBV21-1	TRBJ2-1	once	CAGRSFAGGPDHEQFF	TGTGCCGGAAGGAGTTTCGCGGGAGGGCCCGACCATGAGCAGTTCTTC
NA	TRBV2	TRBJ2-2	NA	CASSDIGASGELFF	TGTGCCAGCAGTGATATCGGGGCGTCCGGGGAGCTGTTTTTT
TRBD2	TRBV7-2	TRBJ2-1	NA	CASSLVRTSAYSEQFF	TGTGCCAGCAGCTTAGTTAGGACTAGCGCCTACAGTGAGCAGTTCTTC
NA	TRBV5-4	TRBJ1-3	NA	CASSQGGAGNTIYF	TGTGCCAGCAGCCAGGGAGGGGCTGGAAACACCATATATTTT
TRBD2	TRBV7-8	TRBJ2-3	NA	CASSTSGSGDTQYF	TGTGCCAGCAGCACTAGCGGGAGTGGAGATACGCAGTATTTT
TRBD2	TRBV24-1	TRBJ2-1	once	CATSDNSGRVRGEQFF	TGTGCCACCAGTGATAATAGCGGGAGAGTCCGGGGTGAGCAGTTCTTC
NA	TRBV28	TRBJ2-1	NA	CASSTQGNEQFF	TGTGCCAGCAGTACACAGGGCAATGAGCAGTTCTTC
NA	TRBV3-1/TRBV3-2	TRBJ2-7	NA	CASSLSTGYEQYF	TGTGCCAGCAGCCTTTCGACGGGGTACGAGCAGTACTTC
TRBD2	TRBV28	TRBJ2-2	NA	CASSFLGRAPTGELFF	TGTGCCAGCAGTTTTTTAGGGAGGGCCCCCACCGGGGAGCTGTTTTTT
TRBD1	TRBV3-1/TRBV3-2	TRBJ1-1	NA	CASSLTGGAVAEYGEAFF	TGTGCCAGCAGCCTTACAGGGGGCGCGGTCGCTGAGTATGGTGAAGCTTTCTTT
NA	TRBV18	TRBJ2-4	NA	CASSPPGHTTKNIQYF	TGTGCCAGCTCACCACCAGGTCATACAACCAAAAACATTCAGTACTTC
NA	TRBV28	TRBJ1-2	NA	CATHSDSYYGYTF	TGTGCCACCCACTCGGACAGTTACTATGGCTACACCTTC
NA	TRBV18	TRBJ2-5	NA	CASSTSRVETQYF	TGTGCCAGCTCAACTTCCCGGGTGGAGACCCAGTACTTC
NA	TRBV2	TRBJ2-1	NA	CASIGYGGENEQFF	TGTGCCAGCATCGGATACGGGGGAGAGAATGAGCAGTTCTTC
NA	TRBV27	TRBJ2-1	NA	CASRPPGAYNEQFF	TGTGCCAGCAGGCCGCCTGGAGCCTACAATGAGCAGTTCTTC
NA	TRBV7-9	TRBJ2-2	NA	CASRGERERNTGELFF	TGTGCCAGCAGAGGAGAAAGGGAAAGGAACACCGGGGAGCTGTTTTTT
TRBD1	TRBV9	TRBJ2-2	NA	CASSVGDRRNTGELFF	TGTGCCAGCAGCGTAGGGGACAGAAGAAACACCGGGGAGCTGTTTTTT